These 29 T cell receptor beta chains were sequenced from one sample in a study of shared clonotypes between healthy human individuals. TCRdb's table, derived via immunoSEQ multiplex PCR, lists solely in-frame clones and lacks some. The top ten clones hold around 0.14% of a sample with millions of clones, more than 80% of them seen once. The sample comprised naive CD4+ T cells sorted from blood. Subset denoted: CD45RA+ positively selected. The receptors originated from a man aged 18 to 29 in good health.

This clone was detected a few times. Other DNA sequences of this sample code for an identical CDR3. The chain couples TRBV5-1 to TRBJ2-1, with 7 bases matching TRBD1. Per germline, CDR1 SGHRS and CDR2 YFSETQ. The junction had 2 bases not matched to a gene; V was cut back by 0 bases and J by 2 bases. This CDR3 comprises 15 residues. The chain's CDR3 is CASSLGQGAYNEQFF. The DNA for the CDR3 is TGCGCCAGCAGCTTGGGACAGGGAGCCTACAATGAGCAGTTCTTC. Supplemented by reference TRBV5-1 and TRBJ2-1, the full variable domain reads KAGVTQTPRYLIKTRGQQVTLSCSPISGHRSVSWYQQTPGQGLQFLFEYFSETQRNKGNFPGRFSGRQFSNSRSEMNVSTLELGDSALYLCASSLGQGAYNEQFFGPGTRLTVL.

The V call is TRBV7-2, the J call TRBJ1-2, with 9 positions matching TRBD1. Germline CDR1 SGHTA, CDR2 FQGNSA. Trimming cost V 5 bases and J 7 bases; bases outside gene matches: 11. The CDR3 runs 15 residues. The CDR3 bases are TGTGCCAGCAGCGTTCAGGGACAGGGCTTTAGTGGCTACACCTTC. It encodes CASSVQGQGFSGYTF.

The V and J genes are TRBV2 and TRBJ1-4; a possible D gene is TRBD1 (5 bases). Germline lookup yields CDR1 SNHLY and CDR2 FYNNEI. V gave up 7 bases and J gave up 5 bases, with 14 bases separating them. The CDR3 runs 14 residues. The CDR3: CASKAGRVNEKLFF. The CDR3 region has the DNA TGTGCCAGCAAAGCGGGCAGGGTGAATGAAAAACTGTTTTTT. Together with reference TRBV2 and TRBJ1-4, the CDR3 gives the full variable domain: EPEVTQTPSHQVTQMGQEVILRCVPISNHLYFYWYRQILGQKVEFLVSFYNNEISEKSEIFDDQFSVERPDGSNFTLKIRSTKLEDSAMYFCASKAGRVNEKLFFGSGTQLSVL.

The chain combines TRBV6-5 with TRBJ2-7; 8 bases are a match to TRBD2. V lost 7 bases and J lost 2; bases outside the gene matches: 10. Germline V gene data show CDR1 as MNHEY and CDR2 as SVGAGI. The CDR3 is 15 amino acids. The CDR3 DNA sequence: TGTGCCAGCACCCCGGGAGGGTTGGGGACCTACGAGCAGTACTTC. Encoded protein: CASTPGGLGTYEQYF.

The chain has TRBV6-5 and TRBJ1-1; possibly TRBD1 for D (5 bases). The V and J ends lost 6 bases and 0 bases respectively, with 8 bases between them. Germline V CDR1 and CDR2: MNHEY, SVGAGI. The length of the CDR3 is 13 residues. CDR3 protein: CASRAGLNTEAFF. The CDR3 DNA follows: TGTGCCAGCAGGGCAGGGCTGAACACTGAAGCTTTCTTT.

This chain joins TRBV5-5 and TRBJ2-7; 7 nucleotides agree with TRBD2. The germline gives CDR1 SGHKS, CDR2 YYEKEE (reference sequence). Germline trimming cut 4 bases from V and 6 bases from J; bases unmatched to any gene: 13. This CDR3 is 15 amino acids long. The DNA of the CDR3 is TGTGCCAGCAGCCCTACAGCGGGAAATCTCCGCGAGCAGTACTTC. This codes for CASSPTAGNLREQYF.

J is TRBJ2-2 and V is TRBV4-1; TRBD1 matches 8 bases. The V and J ends lost 6 bases and 7 bases, in that order; junction bases with no gene match: 10. The CDR3 sequence is 15 residues long. Looked up from germline, CDR1 is MGHRA and CDR2 is YSYEKL. The CDR3 loop reads CASRFTGQGIGELFF. The CDR3 DNA reads as TGCGCCAGCAGATTCACCGGACAGGGTATCGGGGAGCTGTTTTTT.

The chain combines TRBV29-1 with TRBJ1-5, with TRBD1 identical over 7 bases. Germline V gene lookup returns CDR1 SQVTM and CDR2 ANQGSEA. V dropped 4 bases and J dropped 0; count of bases not matched to a gene: 6. This CDR3 comprises 15 residues. Here the CDR3 reads CSVAQGQNSNQPQHF. The CDR3 nucleotides are TGCAGCGTTGCCCAGGGACAGAATAGCAATCAGCCCCAGCATTTT.

The genes are TRBV5-1 and TRBJ1-1, with 12 bases matching TRBD1. The V gene end was trimmed by 4 bases and the J gene end by 7 bases; junction bases not matched to a gene: 11. Germline lookup yields CDR1 SGHRS and CDR2 YFSETQ. CDR3 length equals 16 residues. The CDR3 is CASSLAGTGGWNEAFF. CDR3 bases: TGCGCCAGCAGCCTAGCCGGGACAGGGGGCTGGAATGAAGCTTTCTTT.

The chain carries TRBV27 and TRBJ2-3; D is unresolved. CDR1 is MNHEY, CDR2 SMNVEV, per germline (reference sequence). CDR3 length: 11 residues. V was clipped by 2 bases and J by 5 bases, with 2 bases between them. The CDR3 region is CASSLQDTQYF. The CDR3 coding sequence is TGTGCCAGCAGTTTACAAGATACGCAGTATTTT.

The chain carries TRBV25-1 and TRBJ1-4; D unresolved. V was clipped by 2 bases and J by 5 bases, with 6 bases between them. The CDR3 is 13 residues long. CDR1 and CDR2 (germline): MGHDK, SYGVNS. This CDR3 reads CASSETTNEKLFF. In nucleotides, the CDR3 is TGTGCCAGCAGTGAAACTACAAATGAAAAACTGTTTTTT.

As concerns this clone: This sample includes further DNA sequences coding for the same CDR3. J is TRBJ1-2 and V is TRBV27; D is ambiguous. The CDR3 length is 11 residues. Germline V CDR1 and CDR2: MNHEY, SMNVEV (reference sequence). V lost 4 bases to trimming and J lost 8 bases, with 8 bases between them. The DNA of the CDR3 is TGTGCCAGCAGTTCGGGCTGGGGCTACACCTTC. Residues: CASSSGWGYTF.

The V gene is TRBV15, the J gene TRBJ2-7, with 8 positions matching TRBD1. The germline gives CDR1 LNHNV, CDR2 YYDKDF (reference sequence). There are 15 residues in the CDR3. V shed 0 bases, J shed 2 bases, and the junction held 3 bases outside the gene matches. The CDR3 reads CATSRDSRGPYEQYF. CDR3 DNA sequence: TGTGCCACCAGCAGAGATAGCAGGGGGCCCTACGAGCAGTACTTC.

The chain couples TRBV28 to TRBJ2-3; perhaps TRBD2 as D (6 bases). This CDR3 has 14 residues. CDR1 is MDHEN and CDR2 is SYDVKM in the germline V gene. The germline V and J ends were trimmed by 11 bases and 7 bases, with 22 bases remaining between them. CDR3 nucleotide sequence: TGTGCCTCCCAGTTATCAAACGGGGGTTATACGCAGTATTTT. Protein product: CASQLSNGGYTQYF.

The rearrangement links TRBV30 to TRBJ2-5; TRBD2 agrees at 9 bases. The J call may be in error: the DNA end matches TRBJ2-7 better. The CDR3 is 11 amino acids. CDR1 and CDR2 from the germline V gene are GTSNPN and SVGIG (reference sequence). The CDR3 region is CAWTSGDEQYF. Written as DNA, the CDR3 is TGTGCCTGGACTAGCGGGGACGAGCAGTACTTC.

This chain connects TRBV30 to TRBJ2-3; D might be TRBD1 (6 bases). The CDR3 runs 15 residues. Germline V lookup: CDR1 GTSNPN, CDR2 SVGIG (reference sequence). Between the trimmed V and J ends, which lost 2 bases and 4 bases, there was a span of 16 bases. CDR3 residues: CAWSLGSGDADTQYF. In DNA, the CDR3 is TGTGCCTGGAGTCTCGGGTCAGGGGACGCAGATACGCAGTATTTT. The complete variable domain, with remaining parts taken from reference TRBV30 and TRBJ2-3, reads SQTIHQWPATLVQPVGSPLSLECTVEGTSNPNLYWYRQAAGRGLQLLFYSVGIGQISSEVPQNLSASRPQDRQFILSSKKLLLSDSGFYLCAWSLGSGDADTQYFGPGTRLTVL.

The chain carries TRBV7-6 and TRBJ1-1, with unresolved D. The V gene's germline CDR1 is SGHVS and CDR2 FNYEAQ. V gave up 2 bases and J gave up 2 bases, with 9 bases separating them. The CDR3 has 14 amino acids. Here the CDR3 DNA reads TGTGCCAGCAGCTTAATGGCAGCCAACACTGAAGCTTTCTTT. This encodes CASSLMAANTEAFF.

The chain couples TRBV5-4 to TRBJ1-4; a weak D match, TRBD1 (5 bases). Trimming shortened V by 2 bases and J by 0 bases, and 11 bases separated the two germline ends. The CDR3 loop spans 16 amino acids. Germline V lookup: CDR1 SGHNT, CDR2 YYREEE (reference sequence). CDR3 loop: CASSFPGKPTNEKLFF. The CDR3 DNA sequence: TGTGCCAGCAGCTTCCCAGGGAAGCCAACTAATGAAAAACTGTTTTTT.

This chain joins TRBV19 and TRBJ1-1, with 9 nucleotides matching TRBD1. V lost 6 bases to trimming and J lost 2 bases; unmatched junction nucleotides: 13. Germline V gene lookup returns CDR1 LNHDA and CDR2 SQIVND (reference sequence). The CDR3 loop spans 17 amino acids. The CDR3 DNA reads TGTGCCAGTAGGCCGAACAGGGGGCAGGGCTTAAACACTGAAGCTTTCTTT. Its protein product is CASRPNRGQGLNTEAFF.

The CDR3 protein is CASPPEGYTF. The CDR3 DNA reads TGCGCCAGCCCCCCGGAGGGCTACACCTTC. V is TRBV5-1 and J is TRBJ1-2; no reliable D call. CDR3 length: 10 amino acids. V was trimmed by 7 bases and J by 8 bases, leaving 9 bases between them. Germline values: CDR1 SGHRS, CDR2 YFSETQ.

This sequence joins TRBV7-9 and TRBJ1-2, with 9 bases lining up with TRBD1. Trimming took 5 bases from V and 6 from J; bases not matched to a gene: 7. The CDR3 consists of 14 residues. The germline V gene has CDR1 SEHNR and CDR2 FQNEAQ (reference sequence). The CDR3 sequence: CASSTLQGANGYTF. The CDR3 DNA sequence: TGTGCCAGCAGCACCTTACAGGGGGCGAATGGCTACACCTTC.

This sequence joins TRBV5-1 and TRBJ2-7; 8 positions agree with TRBD1. This CDR3 is 15 amino acids long. Per the germline V gene, CDR1 is SGHRS and CDR2 is YFSETQ. Trimming at V came to 0 bases and at J to 2 bases, leaving 4 bases not matched to a gene. CDR3 in DNA: TGCGCCAGCAGCTTGGCCCCGGGACAGGCCTACGAGCAGTACTTC. It specifies CASSLAPGQAYEQYF.

This chain joins TRBV5-5 and TRBJ2-7, with 11 bases fitting TRBD2. The V and J ends lost 0 bases and 6 bases, in that order; junction bases with no gene match: 5. This CDR3 has 15 amino acids. Germline CDR1 SGHKS, CDR2 YYEKEE (reference sequence). This CDR3 is CASSLGLAGGGEQYF. The CDR3 nucleotides are TGTGCCAGCAGCTTGGGGCTAGCGGGGGGTGGCGAGCAGTACTTC.

This sequence joins TRBV7-6 and TRBJ2-3; 13 bases are a match to TRBD2. The CDR3 sequence is 16 residues long. V shed 5 bases and J 6 bases; nucleotides not matched to a gene: 8. The V gene's germline CDR1 is SGHVS and CDR2 FNYEAQ. This CDR3 is CASSLRTSGGVDTQYF. CDR3 in DNA: TGTGCCAGCAGCCTACGGACTAGCGGGGGAGTGGATACGCAGTATTTT. Looking up the rest from reference TRBV7-6 and TRBJ2-3 gives the full variable domain: GAGVSQSPRYKVTKRGQDVALRCDPISGHVSLYWYRQALGQGPEFLTYFNYEAQQDKSGLPNDRFSAERPEGSISTLTIQRTEQRDSAMYRCASSLRTSGGVDTQYFGPGTRLTVL.

The chain has TRBV11-1 and TRBJ1-1, with 7 bases fitting TRBD1. The germline gives CDR1 SGHAT, CDR2 FQDESV (reference sequence). Trimming at V came to 3 bases and at J to 4 bases, leaving 5 bases not matched to a gene. The CDR3 consists of 14 residues. CDR3 residues: CASSLEGAVTEAFF. The DNA of the CDR3 is TGTGCCAGCAGCTTGGAGGGGGCGGTCACTGAAGCTTTCTTT.

The V gene is TRBV6-5, the J gene TRBJ1-1; 8 bases are a match to TRBD1. Germline V lookup: CDR1 MNHEY, CDR2 SVGAGI. CDR3 length: 13 residues. Losses at the gene ends were 8 bases for V and 3 bases for J; bases not matched to a gene: 5. CDR3 amino acids: CASGRGPDTEAFF. CDR3 nucleotide sequence: TGTGCCAGCGGCAGGGGGCCTGACACTGAAGCTTTCTTT.

The chain combines TRBV4-3 with TRBJ2-5; D gene uncertain. The length of the CDR3 is 14 residues. The V gene's germline CDR1 is LGHNA and CDR2 YSLEER. Trimming cost V 0 bases and J 5 bases, with 10 bases left between them. The CDR3 region is CASSQDLAVETQYF. CDR3 bases: TGCGCCAGCAGCCAAGATTTGGCGGTCGAGACCCAGTACTTC.

V usage is TRBV5-1 and J usage is TRBJ1-4, with D perhaps TRBD1 (5 bases). The CDR3 sequence is 14 residues long. V lost 0 bases and J lost 10, with 13 bases in between. Germline V gene data show CDR1 as SGHRS and CDR2 as YFSETQ. The CDR3 reads CASSLGRESGKLFF. CDR3 coding DNA: TGCGCCAGCAGCTTGGGCAGGGAATCGGGAAAACTGTTTTTT.

This sequence joins TRBV2 and TRBJ2-2; 10 bases map to TRBD2. Germline CDR1 reads SNHLY; CDR2 reads FYNNEI. Unmatched junction bases numbered 7, after V lost 3 bases and J lost 3 bases. This CDR3 has 17 residues. CDR3 nucleotides: TGTGCCAGCAGTGAGGGTAGCGGGGGGCCCTACACCGGGGAGCTGTTTTTT. Its translation: CASSEGSGGPYTGELFF.